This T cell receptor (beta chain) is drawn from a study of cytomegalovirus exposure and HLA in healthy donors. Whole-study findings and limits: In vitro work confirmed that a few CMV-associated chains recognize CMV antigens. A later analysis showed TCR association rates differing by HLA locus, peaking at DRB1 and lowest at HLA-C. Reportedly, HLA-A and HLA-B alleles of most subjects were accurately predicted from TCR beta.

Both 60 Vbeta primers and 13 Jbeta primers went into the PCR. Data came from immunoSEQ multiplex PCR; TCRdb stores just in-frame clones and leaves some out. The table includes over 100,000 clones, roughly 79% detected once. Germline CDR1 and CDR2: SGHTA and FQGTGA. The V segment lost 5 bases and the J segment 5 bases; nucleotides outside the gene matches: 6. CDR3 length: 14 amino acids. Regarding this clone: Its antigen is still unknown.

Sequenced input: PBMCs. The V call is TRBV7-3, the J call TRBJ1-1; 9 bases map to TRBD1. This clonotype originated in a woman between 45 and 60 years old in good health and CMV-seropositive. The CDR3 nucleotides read TGTGCCAGCAGCACGGGACAGGGATATACTGAAGCTTTCTTT. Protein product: CASSTGQGYTEAFF.